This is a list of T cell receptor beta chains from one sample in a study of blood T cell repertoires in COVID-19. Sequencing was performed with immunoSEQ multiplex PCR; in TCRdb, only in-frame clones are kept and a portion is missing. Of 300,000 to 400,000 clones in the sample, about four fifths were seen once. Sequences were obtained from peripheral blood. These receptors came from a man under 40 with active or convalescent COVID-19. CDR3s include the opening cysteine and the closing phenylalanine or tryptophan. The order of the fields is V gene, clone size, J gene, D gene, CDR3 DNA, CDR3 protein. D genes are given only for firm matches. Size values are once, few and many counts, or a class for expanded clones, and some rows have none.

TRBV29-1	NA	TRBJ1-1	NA	TGCAGCGTTGAAAGGGCGGAGGGCACTGAAGCTTTCTTT	CSVERAEGTEAFF
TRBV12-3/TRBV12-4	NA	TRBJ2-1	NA	TGTGCCAGTCGCCGGGGACTTATCAATGAGCAGTTCTTC	CASRRGLINEQFF
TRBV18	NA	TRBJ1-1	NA	TGTGCCAGCTCATGGACAGCCTATAAAGCTTTCTTT	CASSWTAYKAFF
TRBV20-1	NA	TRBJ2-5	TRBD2	TGCAGTGCTAGTGAACCTAGCGGGAGGGTCCAAGAGACCCAGTACTTC	CSASEPSGRVQETQYF
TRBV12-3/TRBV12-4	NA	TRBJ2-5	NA	TGTGCCAGCACAAGTGTGACTGGAGAGACCCAGTACTTC	CASTSVTGETQYF
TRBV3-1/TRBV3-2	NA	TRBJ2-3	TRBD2	TGTGCCAGCAGCCAAGAACTAGCGGGAGTATCAGATACGCAGTATTTT	CASSQELAGVSDTQYF
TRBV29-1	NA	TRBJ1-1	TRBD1	TGCAGCGCGGGACAGGTGAACACTGAAGCTTTCTTT	CSAGQVNTEAFF
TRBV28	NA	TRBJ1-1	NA	TGTGCCAGCAGCATCCGAGATGAAGCTTTCTTT	CASSIRDEAFF
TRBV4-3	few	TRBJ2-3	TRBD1	TGCGCCAGCAGCCAAGAGAGGGGGCAGGGAGATACGCAGTATTTT	CASSQERGQGDTQYF
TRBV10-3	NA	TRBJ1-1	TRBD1	TGTGCCATCAGCCGAGGAGGGGGCCGGGGGAGCACTGAAGCTTTCTTT	CAISRGGGRGSTEAFF
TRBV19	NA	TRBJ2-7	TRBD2	TGTGCCAGTAGTCCCTTAGCGGGAGGGATATACGAGCAGTACTTC	CASSPLAGGIYEQYF
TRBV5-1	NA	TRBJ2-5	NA	TGCGCCAGCAGCTTGGCCTCTTCCGAGCAAGAGACCCAGTACTTC	CASSLASSEQETQYF
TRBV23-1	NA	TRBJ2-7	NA	TGCGCCAGCAGTCACCTGGACGGGAGAGGGGAGCAGTACTTC	CASSHLDGRGEQYF
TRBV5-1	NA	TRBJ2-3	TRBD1	TGCGCCAGCAGCCCAAGTCCCGGACAGGGGTCCGATACGCAGTATTTT	CASSPSPGQGSDTQYF
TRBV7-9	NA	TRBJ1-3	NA	TGTGCCAGCAGCCGGGGGGAAAGCTCTGGAAACACCATATATTTT	CASSRGESSGNTIYF
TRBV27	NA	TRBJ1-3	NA	TGTGCCAGCAGCCCCGGGGGGAGCTCTGGAAACACCATATATTTT	CASSPGGSSGNTIYF
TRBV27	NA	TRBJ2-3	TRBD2	TGTGCCAGCAGTCCCCTAGCGGGAGGCACAGATACGCAGTATTTT	CASSPLAGGTDTQYF
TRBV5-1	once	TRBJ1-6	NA	TGCGCCAGCAGCTTGGAAGGGGAAGGCATTTCACCCCTCCACTTT	CASSLEGEGISPLHF
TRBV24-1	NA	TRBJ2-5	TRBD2	TGTGCCACCAGTGACTACCAAGGAGGACTAGATTTCCAAGAGACCCAGTACTTC	CATSDYQGGLDFQETQYF
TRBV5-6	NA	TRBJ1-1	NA	TGTGCCAGCAGCTTGCTCAGGGCTGAAGCTTTCTTT	CASSLLRAEAFF
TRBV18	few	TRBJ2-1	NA	TGTGCCAGCTCACCATCCGTAGCCTTGAGCTCCTACAATGAGCAGTTCTTC	CASSPSVALSSYNEQFF
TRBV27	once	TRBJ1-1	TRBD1	TGTGCCAGCAGTCTCCGGGACAGACTTGAAGCTTTCTTT	CASSLRDRLEAFF
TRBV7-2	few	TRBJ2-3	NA	TGTGCCAGCAGCTTCCAGCGGTTAACAGATACGCAGTATTTT	CASSFQRLTDTQYF
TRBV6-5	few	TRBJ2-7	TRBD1	TGTGCCAGCAGTTACTCAGGGGGCCTATCCTACGAGCAGTACTTC	CASSYSGGLSYEQYF
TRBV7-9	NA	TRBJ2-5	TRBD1	TGTGCCAGCAGCTCCAGGGACAGGGGCTATAAAGGGACCCAGTACTTC	CASSSRDRGYKGTQYF
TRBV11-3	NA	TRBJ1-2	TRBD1	TGTGCCAGCAGCGCCTCAGGACAGGGGGTAGGCTACACCTTC	CASSASGQGVGYTF
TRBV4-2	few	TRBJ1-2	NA	TGTGCCAGCAGCCAAGGGGGGGTCCTTCACCCTAACTATGGCTACACCTTC	CASSQGGVLHPNYGYTF
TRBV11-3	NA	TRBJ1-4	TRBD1	TGTGCCAGCAGTCAGGACAGGGAAAAACTGTTTTTT	CASSQDREKLFF
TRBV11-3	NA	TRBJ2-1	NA	TGTGCCAGCAGCTTAGGGAGGGGCAGGGCCAAGGTTGGTGAGCAGTTCTTC	CASSLGRGRAKVGEQFF
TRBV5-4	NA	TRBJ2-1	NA	TGTGCCAGCGCCGGAGGGGAGGATAGGTACAATGAGCAGTTCTTC	CASAGGEDRYNEQFF
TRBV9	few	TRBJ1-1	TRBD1	TGTGCCAGCAGCGTAGGGTTCGGGACAGATGAAGCTTTCTTT	CASSVGFGTDEAFF